This T cell receptor (beta chain) was documented in a study of cytomegalovirus exposure and HLA in healthy donors. Primers included in the PCR were 60 Vbeta and 13 Jbeta primers. Some clones are missing from TCRdb's copy, which holds only in-frame ones; the method was immunoSEQ multiplex PCR. In the table there are approximately 160,000 clones, under 85% of which are singletons. Sequenced input: PBMCs. The TCR sequence derives from a woman aged 25 to 39 in good health and CMV-seronegative.

DNA for the CDR3: TGTGCCAGCAGCCCCCTGGGTGTGACTCCTTTTGGCGACGAGCAGTACTTC. Translated: CASSPLGVTPFGDEQYF. The chain carries TRBV7-9 and TRBJ2-7, with unresolved D. The V gene lost 5 bases and the J gene lost 5 bases, with 25 bases spanning the gap. The CDR3 loop spans 17 amino acids. Germline-derived CDR1 and CDR2 are SEHNR and FQNEAQ (reference sequence).